The present T cell receptor beta chain was sequenced within a study of graft-versus-host responses after intestinal transplantation. Across the whole study: Those transplanted obtained multivisceral, liver-intestinal, or isolated intestinal grafts.

TCRdb keeps only in-frame clones here, not all; method: immunoSEQ multiplex PCR. The sample has roughly 50,000 clones, 85% to 95% seen once. General study points: Detection of GvH clones occurred in recipient marrow, and some had their first appearance in ileum or blood. The highest levels of circulating GvH clones went along with early declines in HvG clones after transplant.

Trimming removed 8 bases at V and 1 base at J, with 5 bases between. Germline V gives CDR1 MNHNS, CDR2 SASEGT. CDR3 length equals 11 residues. About this clone: Its cognate antigen is unknown.

This chain uses TRBV6-1 with TRBJ1-1; the D is unclear. The sample consisted of unstimulated CD4+ T cells sorted from spleen or lymph node cells, taken before transplant. This TCR derives from a human donor who was the organ donor for an intestinal transplant. CDR3 protein: CASGGNTEAFF. CDR3 DNA: TGTGCCAGCGGCGGGAACACTGAAGCTTTCTTT.